The 8 T cell receptor beta chains given below trace back to one sample, sequenced in a study of memory CD4+ T cells and cytomegalovirus serostatus. Single viable CD3+CD4+CD8-CD45RO+ cells were sorted as the memory CD4+ T cells. Produced via immunoSEQ multiplex PCR; TCRdb's table is partial and in-frame only. This table holds about 41,000 clones, 70% to 80% found once. Sample: memory CD4+ T cells from blood. The receptors were gathered from an adult in good health and CMV-seronegative.

This chain links TRBV2 with TRBJ1-4; D gene uncertain. Germline lookup yields CDR1 SNHLY and CDR2 FYNNEI. The CDR3 is 13 residues long. Between the trimmed V and J ends, which lost 7 bases and 2 bases, there was a span of 8 bases. In nucleotides, the CDR3 is TGTGCCAGCATTAGGGTGACTAATGAAAAACTGTTTTTT. It codes for CASIRVTNEKLFF. The full variable domain, in which reference TRBV2 and TRBJ1-4 provide the parts outside the CDR3, is EPEVTQTPSHQVTQMGQEVILRCVPISNHLYFYWYRQILGQKVEFLVSFYNNEISEKSEIFDDQFSVERPDGSNFTLKIRSTKLEDSAMYFCASIRVTNEKLFFGSGTQLSVL.

CDR3 loop: CASSSQSGTDNTGELFF. CDR3 bases: TGTGCCAGCAGCTCGCAGTCCGGGACAGATAACACCGGGGAGCTGTTTTTT. The rearrangement links TRBV5-8 to TRBJ2-2; 7 nucleotides match TRBD1. With 3 bases clipped from V and 2 bases from J, the junction kept 10 bases outside the gene matches. CDR3 size: 17 residues. Germline assignment: CDR1 SGHTS and CDR2 YDEGEE. The whole variable domain, filled in from reference TRBV5-8 and TRBJ2-2, reads EAGVTQSPTHLIKTRGQQATLRCSPISGHTSVYWYQQALGLGLQFLLWYDEGEERNRGNFPPRFSGRQFPNYSSELNVNALELEDSALYLCASSSQSGTDNTGELFFGEGSRLTVL.

This chain links TRBV4-2 with TRBJ2-7, with 9 bases matching TRBD2. CDR3 length equals 16 residues. Germline V gene data show CDR1 as LGHNA and CDR2 as YNFKEQ. Trimming at V came to 0 bases and at J to 4 bases, leaving 7 bases not matched to a gene. For the CDR3, the DNA is TGTGCCAGCAGCCAAGATAGCAATAGCGGGGGTTACGAGCAGTACTTC. Residues: CASSQDSNSGGYEQYF.

The CDR3 bases are TGCGCCAGCAGCTTGGGGAACAGCGACACTGAAGCTTTCTTT. It is translated as CASSLGNSDTEAFF. The chain couples TRBV5-1 to TRBJ1-1; D remains ambiguous. The CDR3 runs 14 residues. The ends were cut back, 0 bases at V and 3 bases at J, with 9 bases in the middle. The germline CDR1 and CDR2 sequences are SGHRS and YFSETQ.

This chain connects TRBV4-2 to TRBJ1-6; possibly TRBD1 for D (6 bases). There are 17 residues in the CDR3. Trimming stripped 2 bases from V and 5 bases from J, with 16 bases between. From germline, CDR1 is LGHNA and CDR2 YNFKEQ. CDR3 DNA: TGTGCCAGCAGCCAAAGAACAGGGCCAGGGGATAATTCACCCCTCCACTTT. This translates into CASSQRTGPGDNSPLHF.

The chain combines TRBV7-2 with TRBJ1-3; D remains ambiguous. Looked up from germline, CDR1 is SGHTA and CDR2 is FQGNSA. CDR3 length: 13 amino acids. Trimming removed 2 bases at V and 8 bases at J, with 10 bases between. In DNA form, the CDR3 reads TGTGCCAGCAGCTTATTTCGCGGGGACACCATATATTTT. Its translation is CASSLFRGDTIYF.

The J gene is TRBJ1-2, the V gene TRBV30; the D gene is possibly TRBD1 (5 bases). CDR3 size: 15 residues. The V gene's germline CDR1 is GTSNPN and CDR2 SVGIG (reference sequence). Trimming removed 8 bases from V and 6 bases from J, with 25 bases in between. CDR3 sequence reads: CAPPRGGGRKNGYTF. In nucleotides, the CDR3 is TGTGCCCCCCCGCGCGGTGGGGGAAGGAAGAATGGCTACACCTTC.

This clone is deemed medium-sized (0.01 to 0.1%). The rearrangement joins TRBV2 to TRBJ1-2, with D maybe TRBD1 (6 bases). CDR3 length equals 13 residues. With 0 bases removed from V and 5 bases from J, the gap between germline ends came to 7 bases. The germline gives CDR1 SNHLY, CDR2 FYNNEI. CDR3 DNA: TGTGCCAGCAGTGAAGCAACAGGGTATGGCTACACCTTC. Encoded protein: CASSEATGYGYTF.